One and the same sample provided the 6 T cell receptor beta chains below, sequenced in a study of blood T cell repertoires in COVID-19. The repertoire was sequenced with immunoSEQ multiplex PCR; TCRdb's copy has only in-frame clones and lacks some. The sample yields about 68,000 clones, over 65% seen once. The sequenced material came from peripheral blood. The receptors were sampled from a human donor in a cohort sampled during active COVID-19.

The CDR3 DNA reads as TGTGCCAGCAGCAAAGCGGGACAGAACCTAAGGTACAATGAGCAGTTCTTC. As protein: CASSKAGQNLRYNEQFF. The genes are TRBV21-1 and TRBJ2-1; TRBD1 was called by the table and not checked on the DNA. TRBV21-1 is labeled a pseudogene. The CDR3 loop spans 17 amino acids.

In this sample, this clone turned up once. The gene calls are TRBV20-1 and TRBJ1-2; the D gene is possibly TRBD1 (5 bases). The length of the CDR3 is 13 residues. Between the trimmed V and J ends, which lost 3 bases and 7 bases, there was a span of 15 bases. CDR1 and CDR2 (germline): DFQATT, SNEGSKA (reference sequence). The CDR3 DNA follows: TGCAGTGCTAGTTCAACAGTTAGGGGTGGCTACACCTTC. Amino acid sequence: CSASSTVRGGYTF.

This clone was picked up a small number of times. The chain couples TRBV28 to TRBJ2-5; 7 bases line up with TRBD2. The CDR3 contains 13 residues. CDR1 and CDR2 (germline): MDHEN, SYDVKM. With V trimmed by 7 bases and J by 6 bases, 8 bases remained unmatched. The CDR3 protein is CASTGREMQTQYF. CDR3 bases: TGTGCCAGCACGGGGAGGGAAATGCAGACCCAGTACTTC.

The chain links TRBV28 to TRBJ1-5; D is possibly TRBD1 (6 bases). Trimming left V 5 bases short and J 3 bases short, with 14 bases between. Germline CDR1 is MDHEN and CDR2 is SYDVKM. The CDR3 totals 15 residues. For the CDR3, the DNA is TGTGCCAGCAGTAGGGAGGGGGGCTTCAATCAGCCCCAGCATTTT. Protein sequence: CASSREGGFNQPQHF.

This clone showed up just a few times. This rearrangement joins TRBV28 to TRBJ2-7; perhaps TRBD2 as D (6 bases). The CDR3 length is 15 residues. Germline V CDR1 and CDR2: MDHEN, SYDVKM. Trimming shortened V by 4 bases and J by 0 bases, and 13 bases separated the two germline ends. The CDR3 bases are TGTGCCAGCAGTTCACCCGGGGGTCTCTCCTACGAGCAGTACTTC. Translating gives CASSSPGGLSYEQYF.

This clone was seen only a few times. The genes are TRBV5-1 and TRBJ2-7, with D possibly TRBD2 on 5 matching bases. The germline gives CDR1 SGHRS, CDR2 YFSETQ. The CDR3 covers 17 residues. V was clipped by 0 bases and J by 0 bases, with 16 bases between them. CDR3 sequence (DNA): TGCGCCAGCAGCTTGGCGTTGGGGTCGGGAAACTCCTACGAGCAGTACTTC. It translates to CASSLALGSGNSYEQYF.